This TCR beta chain was profiled in a study of spatial heterogeneity in lung cancer. Overall study: Among detected sequences, beta-chain ones consistently exceeded alpha-chain ones in number. Raw-read counts averaged over ten per unique TCR and UMI combination. Study-level results: There were more appearances of ubiquitous expanded tumor TCRs in blood at resection than at follow-up.

From the 5' RACE reads, TCRdb called clonotypes with MiXCR, one entry per CDR3 protein. The top ten hold approximately 72% of the sample, which has 3,000 to 4,500 distinct CDR3 sequences, about a sixth seen once. This clonotype was observed many times. The antigen remains unidentified. Time point of the sample: sample taken at primary tumor resection. Unsorted whole RNA of tumor, nontumor lung or frozen PBMC was sequenced. Just over 70 TRACERx patients with early, untreated non-small cell lung cancer donated samples. The CDR3 runs 14 residues. Germline assignment: CDR1 SGHAT and CDR2 FQNNGV. V lost 7 bases to trimming and J lost 2 bases, with 9 bases between them.

The source is a male donor with early-stage non-small cell lung cancer. The V gene is TRBV11-2, the J gene TRBJ2-6; no reliable D call. This specimen was PBMCs, taken at surgery. CDR3 sequence: CASTIGPGANVLTF. The DNA for the CDR3 is TGTGCCAGCACCATCGGCCCTGGGGCCAACGTCCTGACTTTC.